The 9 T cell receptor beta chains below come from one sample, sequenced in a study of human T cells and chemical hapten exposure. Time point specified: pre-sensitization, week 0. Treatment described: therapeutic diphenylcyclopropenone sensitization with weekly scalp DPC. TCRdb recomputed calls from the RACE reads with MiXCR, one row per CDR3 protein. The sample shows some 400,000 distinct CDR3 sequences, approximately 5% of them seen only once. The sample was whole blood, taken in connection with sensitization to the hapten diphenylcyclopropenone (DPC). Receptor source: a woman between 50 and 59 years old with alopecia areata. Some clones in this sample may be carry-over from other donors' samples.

The CDR3 loop reads CASSLGRRSSGNTIYF. The CDR3 DNA reads as TGTGCCAGCAGCTTAGGCCGCAGGTCGTCTGGAAACACCATATATTTT. The V call is TRBV13, the J call TRBJ1-3; D uncertain. CDR1 is PRHDT and CDR2 is FYEKMQ in the germline V gene (reference sequence). Trimming stripped 0 bases from V and 1 base from J, with 10 bases between. The CDR3 loop spans 16 amino acids.

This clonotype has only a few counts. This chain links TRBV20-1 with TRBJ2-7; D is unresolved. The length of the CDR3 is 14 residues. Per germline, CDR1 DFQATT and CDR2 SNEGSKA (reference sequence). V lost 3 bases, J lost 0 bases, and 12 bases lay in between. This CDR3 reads CSASDDLNSYEQYF. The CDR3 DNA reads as TGCAGTGCTAGTGACGACTTAAACTCCTACGAGCAGTACTTC.

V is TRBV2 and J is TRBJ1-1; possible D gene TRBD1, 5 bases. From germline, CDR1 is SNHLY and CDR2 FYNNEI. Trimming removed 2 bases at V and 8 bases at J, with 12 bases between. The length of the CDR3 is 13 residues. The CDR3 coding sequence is TGTGCCAGCAGTGAACGGTGGGGCAGAGAAGCTTTCTTT. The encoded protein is CASSERWGREAFF. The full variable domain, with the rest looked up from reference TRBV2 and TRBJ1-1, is EPEVTQTPSHQVTQMGQEVILRCVPISNHLYFYWYRQILGQKVEFLVSFYNNEISEKSEIFDDQFSVERPDGSNFTLKIRSTKLEDSAMYFCASSERWGREAFFGQGTRLTVV.

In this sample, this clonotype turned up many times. The CDR3 region is CASSLTRGRVTGELFF. For the CDR3, the DNA is TGTGCCAGCAGCTTAACCAGGGGGCGCGTCACCGGGGAGCTGTTTTTT. The genes are TRBV7-8 and TRBJ2-2, with 8 bases lining up with TRBD1. V shed 2 bases, J shed 4 bases, and the junction held 6 bases outside the gene matches. In germline, CDR1 is SGHVS, CDR2 FQNEAQ. The CDR3 loop spans 16 amino acids.

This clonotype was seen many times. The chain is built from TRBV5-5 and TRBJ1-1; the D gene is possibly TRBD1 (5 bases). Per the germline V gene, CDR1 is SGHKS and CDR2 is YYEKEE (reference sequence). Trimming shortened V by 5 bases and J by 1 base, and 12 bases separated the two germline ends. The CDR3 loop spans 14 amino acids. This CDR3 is CASSRQIWNTEAFF. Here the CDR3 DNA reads TGTGCCAGCAGTCGACAGATCTGGAACACTGAAGCTTTCTTT.

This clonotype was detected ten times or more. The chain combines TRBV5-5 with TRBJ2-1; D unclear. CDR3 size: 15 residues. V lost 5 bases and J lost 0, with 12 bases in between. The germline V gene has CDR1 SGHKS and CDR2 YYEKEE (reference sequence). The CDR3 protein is CASSPDLPSYNEQFF. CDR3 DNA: TGTGCCAGCAGTCCCGATTTGCCCTCCTACAATGAGCAGTTCTTC.

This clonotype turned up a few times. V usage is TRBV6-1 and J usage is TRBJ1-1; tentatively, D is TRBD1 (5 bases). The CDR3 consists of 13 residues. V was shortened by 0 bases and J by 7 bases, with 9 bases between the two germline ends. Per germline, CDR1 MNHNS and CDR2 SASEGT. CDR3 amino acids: CASSEAWGGEAFF. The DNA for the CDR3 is TGTGCCAGCAGTGAAGCATGGGGGGGTGAAGCTTTCTTT.

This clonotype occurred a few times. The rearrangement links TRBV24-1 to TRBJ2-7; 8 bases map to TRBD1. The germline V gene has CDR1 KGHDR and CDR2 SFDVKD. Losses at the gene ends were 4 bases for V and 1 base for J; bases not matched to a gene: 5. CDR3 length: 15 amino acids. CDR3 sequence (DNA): TGTGCCACCAGTGACTCGGACAGGGATTCCTACGAGCAGTACTTC. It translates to CATSDSDRDSYEQYF.

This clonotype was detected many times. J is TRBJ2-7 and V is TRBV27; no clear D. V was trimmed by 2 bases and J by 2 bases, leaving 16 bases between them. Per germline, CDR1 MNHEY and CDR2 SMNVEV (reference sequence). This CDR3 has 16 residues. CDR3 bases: TGTGCCAGCAGTTTAGCTATGAGACCAGGAGCCTACGAGCAGTACTTC. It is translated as CASSLAMRPGAYEQYF.